A selection of T cell receptor beta chains follows, all from one sample in a study of brain T cells in children with intractable seizures. The protocol was immunoSEQ multiplex PCR, while the TCRdb copy is restricted to in-frame clones and leaves out a portion. The sample shows about 76,000 clones, about 93% of them seen only once. This specimen consisted of peripheral blood, obtained at surgery. These receptors all come from a boy in the first two years of life with tuberous sclerosis and intractable seizures. CDR3s include the opening cysteine and the closing phenylalanine or tryptophan. The order of the fields is CDR3 length, V gene, J gene, CDR3 protein.

len: 17
v_gene: TRBV5-8
j_gene: TRBJ2-7
CDR3aa: CASSRGGTSGSSYEQYF

len: 11
v_gene: TRBV7-9
j_gene: TRBJ2-7
CDR3aa: CASSQVDEQYF

len: 13
v_gene: TRBV9
j_gene: TRBJ1-2
CDR3aa: CASSAQTGYGYTF

len: 12
v_gene: TRBV30
j_gene: TRBJ2-7
CDR3aa: CAWRPGDYEQYF

len: 15
v_gene: TRBV7-8
j_gene: TRBJ2-7
CDR3aa: CASSLVVGRSYEQYF

len: 15
v_gene: TRBV7-8
j_gene: TRBJ1-2
CDR3aa: CASSFSGGAGYGYTF

len: 14
v_gene: TRBV7-2
j_gene: TRBJ1-5
CDR3aa: CASSGGTGGQPQHF

len: 15
v_gene: TRBV27
j_gene: TRBJ1-2
CDR3aa: CASSLGTGGNYGYTF

len: 13
v_gene: TRBV4-1
j_gene: TRBJ1-1
CDR3aa: CASSQAPGTEAFF

len: 13
v_gene: TRBV19
j_gene: TRBJ1-2
CDR3aa: CASSPPSPDIYTF

len: 15
v_gene: TRBV5-1
j_gene: TRBJ2-2
CDR3aa: CASSLETGGAGELFF

len: 16
v_gene: TRBV4-1
j_gene: TRBJ2-5
CDR3aa: CASSQEGVAGDRAQYF

len: 13
v_gene: TRBV13
j_gene: TRBJ1-2
CDR3aa: CASSYGTAYGYTF

len: 16
v_gene: TRBV30
j_gene: TRBJ1-1
CDR3aa: CAWSAFGTGMNTEAFF

len: 15
v_gene: TRBV6-5
j_gene: TRBJ2-1
CDR3aa: CASGPDREAYNEQFF

len: 16
v_gene: TRBV28
j_gene: TRBJ2-5
CDR3aa: CASHPYLAGALETQYF

len: 18
v_gene: TRBV28
j_gene: TRBJ1-6
CDR3aa: CASRPDRLGQSHNSPLHF

len: 15
v_gene: TRBV6-6
j_gene: TRBJ2-1
CDR3aa: CASSYSSDRGDEQFF

len: 14
v_gene: TRBV11-2
j_gene: TRBJ2-7
CDR3aa: CASSFSGGAYEQYF

len: 15
v_gene: TRBV5-1
j_gene: TRBJ1-6
CDR3aa: CASSWEGDYNSPLHF

len: 16
v_gene: TRBV9
j_gene: TRBJ1-1
CDR3aa: CASSVADTYMNTEAFF

len: 15
v_gene: TRBV5-4
j_gene: TRBJ2-7
CDR3aa: CASSLYPGGPDEQYF

len: 19
v_gene: TRBV5-1
j_gene: TRBJ2-2
CDR3aa: CASSPPGLAGGRSTGELFF

len: 14
v_gene: TRBV7-2
j_gene: TRBJ1-1
CDR3aa: CASSLGSDRTEAFF

len: 17
v_gene: TRBV7-2
j_gene: TRBJ2-7
CDR3aa: CASSLVYSSGASYEQYF

len: 18
v_gene: TRBV7-8
j_gene: TRBJ1-4
CDR3aa: CASSLKYKGRSTNEKLFF

len: 15
v_gene: TRBV7-2
j_gene: TRBJ1-1
CDR3aa: CASSWGTGENTEAFF

len: 14
v_gene: TRBV30
j_gene: TRBJ1-5
CDR3aa: CAWSGQVGNQPQHF

len: 15
v_gene: TRBV11-2
j_gene: TRBJ1-1
CDR3aa: CASSLEGIGYTEAFF

len: 14
v_gene: TRBV7-9
j_gene: TRBJ1-2
CDR3aa: CASSSQGPNYGYTF

len: 17
v_gene: TRBV9
j_gene: TRBJ1-2
CDR3aa: CASSVDLGSFSNYGYTF

len: 15
v_gene: TRBV5-4
j_gene: TRBJ1-1
CDR3aa: CASSLITQTNTEAFF

len: 16
v_gene: TRBV14
j_gene: TRBJ2-5
CDR3aa: CASSHTGLAAAGTQYF

len: 16
v_gene: TRBV7-6
j_gene: TRBJ2-1
CDR3aa: CASSTNRGPIYHEQFF

len: 17
v_gene: TRBV28
j_gene: TRBJ2-3
CDR3aa: CASPAGGQLTSTDTQYF

len: 15
v_gene: TRBV19
j_gene: TRBJ1-1
CDR3aa: CASSIGQEMNTEAFF

len: 10
v_gene: TRBV25-1
j_gene: TRBJ2-3
CDR3aa: CASSDDTQYF

len: 15
v_gene: TRBV19
j_gene: TRBJ1-1
CDR3aa: CASSIEGQGNTEAFF

len: 13
v_gene: TRBV9
j_gene: TRBJ2-5
CDR3aa: CASSAGTQETQYF

len: 14
v_gene: TRBV10-3
j_gene: TRBJ2-7
CDR3aa: CASTPGQGVYEQYF

len: 17
v_gene: TRBV9
j_gene: TRBJ1-2
CDR3aa: CASSVARGGQGGYGYTF

len: 15
v_gene: TRBV6-5
j_gene: TRBJ2-1
CDR3aa: CASSYGQGRNNEQFF

len: 15
v_gene: TRBV4-1
j_gene: TRBJ1-2
CDR3aa: CASSQDGKANYGYTF

len: 14
v_gene: TRBV6-5
j_gene: TRBJ1-2
CDR3aa: CASSYKAGTYGYTF

len: 15
v_gene: TRBV27
j_gene: TRBJ1-4
CDR3aa: CASSRRGQGYEKLFF

len: 14
v_gene: TRBV7-9
j_gene: TRBJ2-1
CDR3aa: CASSNRTIYNEQFF

len: 14
v_gene: TRBV18
j_gene: TRBJ1-2
CDR3aa: CASSPLDGNYGYTF

len: 15
v_gene: TRBV19
j_gene: TRBJ1-6
CDR3aa: CASSSPGTGHSPLHF

len: 12
v_gene: TRBV28
j_gene: TRBJ1-6
CDR3aa: CAGQGSNSPLHF

len: 13
v_gene: TRBV7-3
j_gene: TRBJ2-6
CDR3aa: CASRGSGANVLTF

len: 14
v_gene: TRBV5-8
j_gene: TRBJ1-1
CDR3aa: CASSLRTQGTEAFF

len: 14
v_gene: TRBV19
j_gene: TRBJ2-1
CDR3aa: CASRRTGGYNEQFF

len: 15
v_gene: TRBV5-5
j_gene: TRBJ2-5
CDR3aa: CASSSSPAAYETQYF

len: 18
v_gene: TRBV10-2
j_gene: TRBJ2-1
CDR3aa: CATIPTSASVSNHNEQFF

len: 11
v_gene: TRBV30
j_gene: TRBJ1-2
CDR3aa: CAQTENYGYTF